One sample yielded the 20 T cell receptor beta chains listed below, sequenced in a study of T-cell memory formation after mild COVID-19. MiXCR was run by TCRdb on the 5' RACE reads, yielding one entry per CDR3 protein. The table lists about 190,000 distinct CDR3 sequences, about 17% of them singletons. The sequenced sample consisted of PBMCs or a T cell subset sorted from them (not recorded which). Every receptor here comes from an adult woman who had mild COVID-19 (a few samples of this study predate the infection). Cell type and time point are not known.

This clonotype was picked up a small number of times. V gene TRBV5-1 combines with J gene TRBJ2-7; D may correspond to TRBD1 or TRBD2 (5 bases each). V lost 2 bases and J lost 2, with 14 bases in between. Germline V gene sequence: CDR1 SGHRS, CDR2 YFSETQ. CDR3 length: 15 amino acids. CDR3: CASSLTGTVTYEQYF. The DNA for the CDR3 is TGCGCCAGCAGCTTAACCGGGACGGTAACCTACGAGCAGTACTTC.

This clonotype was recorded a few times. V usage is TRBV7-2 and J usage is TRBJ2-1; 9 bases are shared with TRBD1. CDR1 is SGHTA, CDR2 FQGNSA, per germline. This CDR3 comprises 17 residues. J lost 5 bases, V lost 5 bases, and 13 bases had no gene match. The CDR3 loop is CASSLHGAGQGNNEQFF. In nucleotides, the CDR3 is TGTGCCAGCAGCCTTCATGGAGCGGGACAGGGTAACAATGAGCAGTTCTTC.

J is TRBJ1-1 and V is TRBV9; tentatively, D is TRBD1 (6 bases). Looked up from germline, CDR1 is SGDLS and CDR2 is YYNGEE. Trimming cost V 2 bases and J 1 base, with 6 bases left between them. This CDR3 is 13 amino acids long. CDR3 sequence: CASSVTGNTEAFF. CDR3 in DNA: TGTGCCAGCAGCGTGACAGGGAACACTGAAGCTTTCTTT. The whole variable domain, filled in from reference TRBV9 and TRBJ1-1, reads DSGVTQTPKHLITATGQRVTLRCSPRSGDLSVYWYQQSLDQGLQFLIQYYNGEERAKGNILERFSAQQFPDLHSELNLSSLELGDSALYFCASSVTGNTEAFFGQGTRLTVV.

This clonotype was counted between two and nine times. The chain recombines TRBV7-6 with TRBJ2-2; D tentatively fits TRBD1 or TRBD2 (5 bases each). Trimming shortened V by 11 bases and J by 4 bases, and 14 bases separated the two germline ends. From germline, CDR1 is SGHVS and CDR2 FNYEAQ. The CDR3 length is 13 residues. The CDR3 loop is CAGGRKGTGELFF. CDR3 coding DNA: TGTGCCGGGGGACGAAAGGGCACCGGGGAGCTGTTTTTT.

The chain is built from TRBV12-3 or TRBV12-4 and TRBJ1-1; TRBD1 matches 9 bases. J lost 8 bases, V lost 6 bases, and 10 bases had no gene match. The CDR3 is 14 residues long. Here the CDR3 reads CASRLGQGIGEAFF. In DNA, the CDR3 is TGTGCCAGCAGACTAGGACAGGGGATCGGGGAAGCTTTCTTT.

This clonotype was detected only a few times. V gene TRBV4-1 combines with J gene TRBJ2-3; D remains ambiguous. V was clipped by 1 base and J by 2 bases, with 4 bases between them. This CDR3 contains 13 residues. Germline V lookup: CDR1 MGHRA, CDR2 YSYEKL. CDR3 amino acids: CASSQGTTDTQYF. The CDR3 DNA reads TGCGCCAGCAGCCAAGGGACCACAGATACGCAGTATTTT.

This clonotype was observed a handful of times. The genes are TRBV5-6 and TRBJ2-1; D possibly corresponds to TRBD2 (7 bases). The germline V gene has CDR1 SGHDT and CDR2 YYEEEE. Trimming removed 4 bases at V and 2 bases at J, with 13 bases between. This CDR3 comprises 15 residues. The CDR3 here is CASSGGGGTYNEQFF. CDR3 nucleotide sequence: TGTGCCAGCAGCGGGGGCGGGGGAACCTACAATGAGCAGTTCTTC.

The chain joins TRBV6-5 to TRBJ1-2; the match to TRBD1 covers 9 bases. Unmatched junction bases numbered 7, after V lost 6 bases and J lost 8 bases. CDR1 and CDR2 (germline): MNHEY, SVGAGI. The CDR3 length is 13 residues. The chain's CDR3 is CASRPGQGDGYTF. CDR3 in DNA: TGTGCCAGCAGACCGGGACAGGGAGACGGCTACACCTTC.

The DNA for the CDR3 is TGTGCCAGCAGTTTGAAGTCGAGAGCTTTCTTT. Protein sequence: CASSLKSRAFF. J is TRBJ1-1 and V is TRBV12-3 or TRBV12-4, with D hard to call. The length of the CDR3 is 11 residues. Trimming left V 3 bases short and J 10 bases short, with 9 bases between.

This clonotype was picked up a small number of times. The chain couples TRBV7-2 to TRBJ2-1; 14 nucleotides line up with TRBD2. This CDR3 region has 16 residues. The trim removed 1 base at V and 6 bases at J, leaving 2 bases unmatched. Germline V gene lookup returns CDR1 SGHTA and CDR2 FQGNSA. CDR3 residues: CASSLVGTSGSNEQFF. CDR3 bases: TGTGCCAGCAGCTTAGTGGGGACTAGCGGGAGCAATGAGCAGTTCTTC. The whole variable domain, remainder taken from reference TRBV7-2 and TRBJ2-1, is GAGVSQSPSNKVTEKGKDVELRCDPISGHTALYWYRQSLGQGLEFLIYFQGNSAPDKSGLPSDRFSAERTGGSVSTLTIQRTQQEDSAVYLCASSLVGTSGSNEQFFGPGTRLTVL.

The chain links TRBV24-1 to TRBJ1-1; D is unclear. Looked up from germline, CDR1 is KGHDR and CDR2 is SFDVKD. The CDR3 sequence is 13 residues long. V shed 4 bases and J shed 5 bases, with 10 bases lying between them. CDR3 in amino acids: CATSDPPGTEAFF. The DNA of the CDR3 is TGTGCCACCAGTGACCCCCCGGGGACTGAAGCTTTCTTT.

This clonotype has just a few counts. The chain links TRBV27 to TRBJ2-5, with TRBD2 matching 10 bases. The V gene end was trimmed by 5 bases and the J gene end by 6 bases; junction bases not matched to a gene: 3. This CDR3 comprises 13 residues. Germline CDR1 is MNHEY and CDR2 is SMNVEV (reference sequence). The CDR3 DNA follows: TGTGCCAGCAGTAAGCGGGAGGGGAAGACCCAGTACTTC. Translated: CASSKREGKTQYF.

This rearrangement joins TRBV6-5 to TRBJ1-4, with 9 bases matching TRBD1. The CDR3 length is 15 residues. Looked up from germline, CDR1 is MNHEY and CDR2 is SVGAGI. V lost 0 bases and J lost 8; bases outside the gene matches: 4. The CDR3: CASSYSTGGHEKLFF. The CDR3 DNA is TGTGCCAGCAGTTACTCGACAGGGGGTCACGAAAAACTGTTTTTT.

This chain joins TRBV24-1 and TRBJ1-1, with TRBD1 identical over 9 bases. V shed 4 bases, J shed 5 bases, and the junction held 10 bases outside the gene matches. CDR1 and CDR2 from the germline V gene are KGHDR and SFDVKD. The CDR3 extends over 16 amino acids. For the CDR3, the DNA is TGTGCCACCAGTGAAAAAGATACAGGGGGCGATACTGAAGCTTTCTTT. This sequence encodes CATSEKDTGGDTEAFF.

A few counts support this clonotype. This chain's CDR3 is CSANHGGQGKNTEAFF. CDR3 in DNA: TGCAGTGCCAACCATGGAGGACAGGGTAAGAACACTGAAGCTTTCTTT. The chain uses TRBV20-1 and TRBJ1-1; 8 nucleotides agree with TRBD1. V lost 6 bases to trimming and J lost 1 base; unmatched junction nucleotides: 13. The CDR3 covers 16 residues. The germline CDR1 and CDR2 sequences are DFQATT and SNEGSKA (reference sequence).

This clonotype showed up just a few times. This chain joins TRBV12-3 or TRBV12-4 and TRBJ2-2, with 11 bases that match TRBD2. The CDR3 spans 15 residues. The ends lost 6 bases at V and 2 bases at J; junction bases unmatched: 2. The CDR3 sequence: CASSTSGRNTGELFF. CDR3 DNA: TGTGCCAGCAGCACTAGCGGGAGAAACACCGGGGAGCTGTTTTTT.

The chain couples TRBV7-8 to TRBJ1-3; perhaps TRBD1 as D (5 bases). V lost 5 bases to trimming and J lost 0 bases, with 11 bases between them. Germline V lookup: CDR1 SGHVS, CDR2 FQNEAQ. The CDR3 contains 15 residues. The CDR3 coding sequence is TGTGCCAGCAGCCCCAGGGACTTCTCTGGAAACACCATATATTTT. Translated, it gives CASSPRDFSGNTIYF. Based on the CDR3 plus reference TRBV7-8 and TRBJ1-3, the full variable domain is GAGVSQSPRYKVAKRGQDVALRCDPISGHVSLFWYQQALGQGPEFLTYFQNEAQLDKSGLPSDRFFAERPEGSVSTLKIQRTQQEDSAVYLCASSPRDFSGNTIYFGEGSWLTVV.

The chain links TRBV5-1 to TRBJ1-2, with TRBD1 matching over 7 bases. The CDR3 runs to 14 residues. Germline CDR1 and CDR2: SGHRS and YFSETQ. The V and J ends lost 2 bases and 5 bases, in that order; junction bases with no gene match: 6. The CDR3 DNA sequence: TGCGCCAGCAGCTTCGGGACAGAGGGATATGGCTACACCTTC. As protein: CASSFGTEGYGYTF.

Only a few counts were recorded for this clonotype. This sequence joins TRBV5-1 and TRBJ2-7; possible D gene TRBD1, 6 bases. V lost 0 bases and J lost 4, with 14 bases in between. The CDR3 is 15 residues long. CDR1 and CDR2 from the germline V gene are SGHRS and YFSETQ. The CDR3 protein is CASSLVGGGEYEQYF. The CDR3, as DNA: TGCGCCAGCAGCTTGGTTGGGGGCGGCGAATACGAGCAGTACTTC.

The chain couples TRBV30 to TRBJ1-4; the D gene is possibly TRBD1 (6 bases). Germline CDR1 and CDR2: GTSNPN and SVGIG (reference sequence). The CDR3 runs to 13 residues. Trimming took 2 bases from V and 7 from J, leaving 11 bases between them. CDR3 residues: CAWSLGGGEKLFF. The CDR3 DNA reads TGTGCCTGGAGTCTTGGAGGGGGTGAAAAACTGTTTTTT.